Listed here are 16 T cell receptor beta chains from one sample, sequenced in a study of cytomegalovirus exposure and HLA in healthy donors. The data were produced by immunoSEQ multiplex PCR, yet TCRdb's version contains in-frame clones alone and is incomplete. Among fewer than 300,000 clones, around 87% were seen once, and the ten largest hold approximately 0.95%. The source material was PBMCs. The receptors were gathered from a woman aged 18-30 years in good health and CMV-seronegative.

This chain uses TRBV6-5 with TRBJ2-7; D not resolved. V was trimmed by 0 bases and J by 2 bases, leaving 11 bases between them. The CDR3 consists of 15 residues. Germline V gives CDR1 MNHEY, CDR2 SVGAGI. The CDR3 bases are TGTGCCAGCAGTTACTCGGGTGGAGTGCCCTACGAGCAGTACTTC. Translating gives CASSYSGGVPYEQYF.

In this sample, this clone turned up once. DNA for the CDR3: TGTGCCAGCTCACCGGGAGGGGGCTACGAGCAGTACTTC. It encodes CASSPGGGYEQYF. This chain joins TRBV18 and TRBJ2-7; TRBD2 is a possible D gene (7 bases). The CDR3 spans 13 residues. V was shortened by 3 bases and J by 3 bases, with 9 bases between the two germline ends. Germline CDR1 is KGHSH and CDR2 is LQKENI.

This chain uses TRBV9 with TRBJ1-3; D unclear. This CDR3 is built from 20 residues. Germline V gene sequence: CDR1 SGDLS, CDR2 YYNGEE. V was trimmed by 3 bases and J by 0 bases, leaving 25 bases between them. This CDR3 is CASSGEGDTIGVISGNTIYF. For the CDR3, the DNA is TGTGCCAGCAGCGGGGAGGGTGACACGATTGGGGTTATCTCTGGAAACACCATATATTTT.

This clone came up once. The J gene is TRBJ2-7, the V gene TRBV27; D gene ambiguous. V lost 0 bases and J lost 3, with 9 bases in between. Germline V gene lookup returns CDR1 MNHEY and CDR2 SMNVEV (reference sequence). The CDR3 extends over 14 amino acids. The CDR3 loop reads CASSLSAYYYEQYF. CDR3 in DNA: TGTGCCAGCAGTTTATCCGCTTACTACTACGAGCAGTACTTC.

V gene TRBV4-3 combines with J gene TRBJ2-2; tentatively, D is TRBD1 (5 bases). This CDR3 comprises 17 residues. Germline CDR1 and CDR2: LGHNA and YSLEER. V lost 0 bases to trimming and J lost 4 bases, with 15 bases between them. The CDR3 is CASSQDPAQVGTGELFF. The CDR3 bases are TGCGCCAGCAGCCAAGACCCGGCACAGGTGGGCACCGGGGAGCTGTTTTTT.

This rearrangement joins TRBV4-1 to TRBJ2-5; 7 bases line up with TRBD2. This CDR3 is 17 amino acids long. Looked up from germline, CDR1 is MGHRA and CDR2 is YSYEKL. The trim removed 0 bases at V and 1 base at J, leaving 8 bases unmatched. CDR3 sequence: CASSQDPAGAIQETQYF. The CDR3 DNA is TGCGCCAGCAGCCAAGATCCGGCGGGAGCGATCCAAGAGACCCAGTACTTC.

The chain is built from TRBV6-5 and TRBJ2-3; 7 bases fit TRBD2. Germline CDR1 is MNHEY and CDR2 is SVGAGI. V lost 5 bases, J lost 6 bases, and 8 bases stayed unmatched. The CDR3 is made up of 14 amino acids. The CDR3 sequence: CASSPPGGSDTQYF. DNA of the CDR3: TGTGCCAGCAGTCCCCCCGGGGGGTCCGATACGCAGTATTTT.

V and J are TRBV11-1 and TRBJ2-1; D unclear. The V gene lost 5 bases and the J gene lost 0 bases, with 5 bases spanning the gap. The CDR3 consists of 13 residues. Germline V lookup: CDR1 SGHAT, CDR2 FQDESV (reference sequence). Here the CDR3 reads CASSRSSYNEQFF. The CDR3 nucleotides read TGTGCCAGCAGCCGGAGCTCCTACAATGAGCAGTTCTTC. The whole variable domain, filled in from reference TRBV11-1 and TRBJ2-1, reads EAEVAQSPRYKITEKSQAVAFWCDPISGHATLYWYRQILGQGPELLVQFQDESVVDDSQLPKDRFSAERLKGVDSTLKIQPAELGDSAMYLCASSRSSYNEQFFGPGTRLTVL.

The chain combines TRBV28 with TRBJ1-3, with 12 nucleotides matching TRBD1. The CDR3 is 16 residues long. CDR1 and CDR2 from the germline V gene are MDHEN and SYDVKM. V was pared by 6 bases and J by 4 bases, with 7 bases of the junction left unmatched. CDR3 protein: CASRPGQGAVGNTIYF. CDR3 coding DNA: TGTGCCAGCAGGCCGGGACAGGGGGCAGTGGGAAACACCATATATTTT.

The V call is TRBV7-2, the J call TRBJ2-7, with 16 bases that match TRBD2. Germline V gene lookup returns CDR1 SGHTA and CDR2 FQGNSA. V trimming: 5 bases; J trimming: 7 bases; junction bases outside the gene matches: 8. The CDR3 is 16 residues long. This chain's CDR3 is CASSGGLAGGLSEQYF. The CDR3 coding sequence is TGTGCCAGCAGCGGGGGACTAGCGGGAGGGCTCTCTGAGCAGTACTTC. The full variable domain, with the rest looked up from reference TRBV7-2 and TRBJ2-7, is GAGVSQSPSNKVTEKGKDVELRCDPISGHTALYWYRQSLGQGLEFLIYFQGNSAPDKSGLPSDRFSAERTGGSVSTLTIQRTQQEDSAVYLCASSGGLAGGLSEQYFGPGTRLTVT.

The gene calls are TRBV19 and TRBJ2-1; 9 nucleotides agree with TRBD1. Trimming cost V 6 bases and J 4 bases; bases outside gene matches: 10. This CDR3 region has 16 residues. Germline V lookup: CDR1 LNHDA, CDR2 SQIVND (reference sequence). The CDR3 sequence: CASSATGQGVYNEQFF. CDR3 sequence (DNA): TGTGCCAGTAGCGCTACGGGACAGGGTGTGTACAATGAGCAGTTCTTC.

The CDR3 DNA follows: TGTGCCAGCCAGGGTTTGGGGGAGCAGTACTTC. This codes for CASQGLGEQYF. This sequence joins TRBV11-3 and TRBJ2-7; D possibly corresponds to TRBD1 (5 bases). This CDR3 comprises 11 residues. Germline V gene data show CDR1 as SGHNT and CDR2 as YENEEA. V lost 8 bases and J 7 bases, leaving 12 bases between the germline ends.

This chain uses TRBV6-6 with TRBJ2-3; 8 bases are a match to TRBD2. V trimming: 6 bases; J trimming: 2 bases; junction bases outside the gene matches: 10. The germline V gene encodes CDR1 MNHNY and CDR2 SVGAGI (reference sequence). This CDR3 is 16 amino acids long. CDR3 nucleotides: TGTGCCAGCAGCCGGGGGGGGACCCCTCCCACAGATACGCAGTATTTT. Protein: CASSRGGTPPTDTQYF.

The chain couples TRBV30 to TRBJ1-2; TRBD1 matches at 12 bases. Per the germline V gene, CDR1 is GTSNPN and CDR2 is SVGIG (reference sequence). CDR3 size: 15 residues. Unmatched junction bases numbered 7, after V lost 2 bases and J lost 6 bases. The CDR3 bases are TGTGCCTGGAGTCGGGACAGGGGGCGATTGGATGGCTACACCTTC. Protein sequence: CAWSRDRGRLDGYTF.

The genes are TRBV2 and TRBJ1-4; perhaps TRBD1 as D (6 bases). V shed 6 bases and J shed 0 bases, with 14 bases lying between them. The CDR3 has 16 residues. Looked up from germline, CDR1 is SNHLY and CDR2 is FYNNEI. The CDR3 nucleotides read TGTGCCAGCAGGCGGCGGACAGCTACAACTAATGAAAAACTGTTTTTT. It specifies CASRRRTATTNEKLFF.

The V gene is TRBV27, the J gene TRBJ2-7, with TRBD2 as a possible D gene (5 bases). Trimming removed 4 bases at V and 2 bases at J, with 12 bases between. The CDR3 runs to 14 residues. Germline lookup yields CDR1 MNHEY and CDR2 SMNVEV (reference sequence). CDR3 in DNA: TGTGCCAGCAGTTCCTCGGACTTGGCCTACGAGCAGTACTTC. Its translation is CASSSSDLAYEQYF.